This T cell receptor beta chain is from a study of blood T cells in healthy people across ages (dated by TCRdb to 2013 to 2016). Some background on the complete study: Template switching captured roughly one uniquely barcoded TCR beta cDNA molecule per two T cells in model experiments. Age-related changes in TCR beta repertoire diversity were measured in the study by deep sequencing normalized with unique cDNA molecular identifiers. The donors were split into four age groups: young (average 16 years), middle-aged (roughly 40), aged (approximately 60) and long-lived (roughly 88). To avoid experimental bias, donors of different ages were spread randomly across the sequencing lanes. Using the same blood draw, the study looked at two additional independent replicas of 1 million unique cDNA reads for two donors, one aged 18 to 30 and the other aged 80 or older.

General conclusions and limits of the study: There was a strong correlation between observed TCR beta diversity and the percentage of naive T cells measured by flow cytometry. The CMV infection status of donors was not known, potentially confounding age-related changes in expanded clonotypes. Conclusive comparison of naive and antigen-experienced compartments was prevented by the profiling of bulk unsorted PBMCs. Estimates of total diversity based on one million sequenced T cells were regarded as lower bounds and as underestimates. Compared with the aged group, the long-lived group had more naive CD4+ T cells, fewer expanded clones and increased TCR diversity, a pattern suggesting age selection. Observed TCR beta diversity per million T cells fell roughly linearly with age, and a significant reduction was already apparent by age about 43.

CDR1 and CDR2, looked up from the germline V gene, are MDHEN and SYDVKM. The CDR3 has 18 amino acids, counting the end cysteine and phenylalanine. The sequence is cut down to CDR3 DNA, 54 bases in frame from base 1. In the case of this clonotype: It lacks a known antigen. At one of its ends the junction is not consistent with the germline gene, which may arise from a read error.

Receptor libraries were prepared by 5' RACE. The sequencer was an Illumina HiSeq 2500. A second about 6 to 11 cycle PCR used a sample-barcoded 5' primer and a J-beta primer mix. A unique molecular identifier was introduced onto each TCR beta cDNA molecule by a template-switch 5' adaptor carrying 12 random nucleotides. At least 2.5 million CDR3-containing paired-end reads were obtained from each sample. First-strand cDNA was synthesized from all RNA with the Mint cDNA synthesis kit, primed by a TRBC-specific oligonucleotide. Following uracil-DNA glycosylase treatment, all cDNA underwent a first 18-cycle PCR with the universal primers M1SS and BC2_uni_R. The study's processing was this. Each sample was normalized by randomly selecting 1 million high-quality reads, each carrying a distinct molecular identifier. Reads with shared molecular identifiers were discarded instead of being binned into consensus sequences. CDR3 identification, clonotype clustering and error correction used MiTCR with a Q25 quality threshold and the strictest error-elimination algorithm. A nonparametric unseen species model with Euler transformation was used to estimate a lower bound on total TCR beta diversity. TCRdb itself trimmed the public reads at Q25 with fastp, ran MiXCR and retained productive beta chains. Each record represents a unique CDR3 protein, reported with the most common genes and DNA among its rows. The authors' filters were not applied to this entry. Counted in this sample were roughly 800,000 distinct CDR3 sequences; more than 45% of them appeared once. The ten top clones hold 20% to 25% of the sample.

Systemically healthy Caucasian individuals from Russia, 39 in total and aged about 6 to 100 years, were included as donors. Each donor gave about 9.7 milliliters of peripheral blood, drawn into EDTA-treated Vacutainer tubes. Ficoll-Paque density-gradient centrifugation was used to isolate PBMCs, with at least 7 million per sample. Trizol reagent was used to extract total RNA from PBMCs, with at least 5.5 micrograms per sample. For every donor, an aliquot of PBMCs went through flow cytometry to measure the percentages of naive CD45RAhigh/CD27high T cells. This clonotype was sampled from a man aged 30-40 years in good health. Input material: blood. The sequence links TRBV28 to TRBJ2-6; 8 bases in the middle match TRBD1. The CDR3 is CTSSRSGTGVSGANVLTF. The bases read TGTACCAGCAGTCGATCGGGGACAGGAGTCTCTGGGGCCAACGTCCTGACTTTC.